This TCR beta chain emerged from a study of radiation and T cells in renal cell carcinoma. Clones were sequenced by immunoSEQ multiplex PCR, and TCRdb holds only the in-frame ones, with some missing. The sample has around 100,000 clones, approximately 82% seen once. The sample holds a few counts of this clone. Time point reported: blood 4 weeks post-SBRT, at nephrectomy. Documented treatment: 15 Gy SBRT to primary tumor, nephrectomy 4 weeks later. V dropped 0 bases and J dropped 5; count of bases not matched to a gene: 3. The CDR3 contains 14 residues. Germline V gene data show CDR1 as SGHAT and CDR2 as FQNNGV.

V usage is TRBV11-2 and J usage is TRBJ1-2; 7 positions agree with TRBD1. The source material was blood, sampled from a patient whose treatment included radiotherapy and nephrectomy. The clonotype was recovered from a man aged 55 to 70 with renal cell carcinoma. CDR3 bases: TGTGCCAGCAGCTTAGACAGGGGGTCATATGGCTACACCTTC. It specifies CASSLDRGSYGYTF.